This TCR beta chain was obtained from a study of cytomegalovirus exposure and HLA in healthy donors. PCR used 60 Vbeta primers and 13 Jbeta primers. The method was immunoSEQ multiplex PCR; TCRdb's version includes in-frame clones alone and lacks a portion of them. The profile shows some 170,000 clones, over 60% of them singletons. Germline V gene lookup returns CDR1 SNHLY and CDR2 FYNNEI. Trimming removed 6 bases from V and 4 bases from J, with 9 bases in between. This CDR3 is 12 amino acids long. Sequencing was done on a sample of PBMCs. The TCR was taken from a man aged 40-55 years in good health and CMV-seropositive. The chain recombines TRBV2 with TRBJ1-1; D not resolved. CDR3 in DNA: TGTGCCAGCAGGTTGAGGTCCACTGAAGCTTTCTTT. This codes for CASRLRSTEAFF.